A selection of T cell receptor beta chains follows, all from one sample in a study of T cells in Graves' hyperthyroidism and ophthalmopathy. A single record per CDR3 protein comes from TCRdb applying MiXCR to the multiplex PCR reads. Of around 340,000 distinct CDR3 sequences in the sample, 15% to 20% are singletons; the top ten hold roughly a sixth. Sample: blood. These receptors were collected from a woman between 35 and 50 years old with Graves' ophthalmopathy. The CDR3 runs from the conserved cysteine through the conserved F or W. Fields, in order: V gene, D gene, clone size, J gene, CDR3 protein, CDR3 DNA. D genes are given only for firm matches. Where a row states a size, it is once, few, many or the class of an expanded clone; other rows omit it.

TRBV7-9	TRBD1	few	TRBJ1-2	CASNQGGAGYTF	TGTGCCAGCAACCAGGGGGGTGCTGGCTACACCTTC
TRBV5-4	.	many	TRBJ2-7	CASREDITSSYEQYF	TGTGCCAGCAGAGAGGACATCACGAGCTCCTACGAGCAGTACTTC
TRBV6-1	.	many	TRBJ2-5	CASRTDWETQYF	TGTGCCAGCAGGACTGATTGGGAGACCCAGTACTTC
TRBV15	.	many	TRBJ2-5	CATSSFGGETQYF	TGTGCCACCAGCAGCTTCGGGGGAGAGACCCAGTACTTC
TRBV29-1	.	many	TRBJ1-3	CSVDSSGNTIYF	TGCAGCGTTGATAGCTCTGGAAACACCATATATTTT
TRBV7-8	.	many	TRBJ2-7	CASSFSDTDGYEQYF	TGTGCCAGCAGCTTCTCGGACACGGATGGTTACGAGCAGTACTTC
TRBV4-3	.	many	TRBJ1-1	CASSQERGGTEAFF	TGCGCCAGCAGCCAAGAACGAGGGGGGACTGAAGCTTTCTTT
TRBV12-3/TRBV12-4	TRBD1	many	TRBJ1-2	CASSLGTGELNGYTF	TGTGCCAGCAGTTTAGGGACAGGGGAATTGAATGGCTACACCTTC
TRBV2	.	many	TRBJ2-5	CASILMETQYF	TGTGCCAGCATATTGATGGAGACCCAGTACTTC
TRBV5-1	.	many	TRBJ1-2	CASSSDGPLDGYTF	TGCGCCAGCAGCTCTGACGGACCCTTGGATGGCTACACCTTC
TRBV19	TRBD2	few	TRBJ2-7	CASSGTSGKQYF	TGTGCCAGTAGTGGGACTAGCGGGAAGCAGTACTTC
TRBV20-1	TRBD2	.	TRBJ2-3	CSARQRRLAGVGGTDTQYF	TGCAGTGCTAGACAACGTAGACTAGCGGGAGTGGGAGGCACAGATACGCAGTATTTT
TRBV28	TRBD2	many	TRBJ2-7	CASSPWTSGSSEQYF	TGTGCCAGCTCACCTTGGACTAGCGGGAGTAGTGAGCAGTACTTC
TRBV20-1	TRBD1	many	TRBJ1-1	CSARQGDNTEAFF	TGCAGTGCTCGACAGGGGGACAACACTGAAGCTTTCTTT
TRBV10-3	TRBD2	many	TRBJ2-7	CAITSGPTYEQYF	TGTGCCATTACTAGCGGGCCAACCTACGAGCAGTACTTC
TRBV6-1	TRBD2	many	TRBJ2-2	CASSEAGRSTGELFF	TGTGCCAGCAGTGAGGCCGGGAGGAGCACCGGGGAGCTGTTTTTT
TRBV3-1	.	many	TRBJ1-5	CASSQGTYSNQPQHF	TGTGCCAGCAGCCAAGGAACATATAGCAATCAGCCCCAGCATTTT
TRBV29-1	.	many	TRBJ2-7	CSVEDGHEQYF	TGCAGCGTTGAAGACGGACACGAGCAGTACTTC
TRBV28	TRBD1	many	TRBJ2-5	CASSPGTGFQETQYF	TGTGCCAGCAGTCCCGGGACAGGGTTTCAAGAGACCCAGTACTTC
TRBV2	.	many	TRBJ2-7	CASSSGVVYEQYF	TGTGCCAGCAGTTCGGGGGTGGTATACGAGCAGTACTTC
TRBV7-2	.	few	TRBJ2-2	CASSQRGGELFF	TGTGCCAGCAGCCAAAGGGGCGGGGAGCTGTTTTTT
TRBV28	.	many	TRBJ1-6	CASRQSYGDSPLHF	TGTGCCAGCAGGCAGAGCTACGGGGATTCACCCCTCCACTTT
TRBV13	TRBD1	many	TRBJ2-7	CASSADRRPDEQYF	TGTGCCAGCAGCGCGGACAGGCGTCCGGACGAGCAGTACTTC
TRBV19	.	.	TRBJ1-1	CVSSTLTEAFF	TGTGTCAGTAGTACATTAACAGAAGCTTTCTTT
TRBV15	TRBD1	.	TRBJ1-1	CATSSSRQGPGAFF	TGTGCCACCAGCAGTTCACGACAGGGTCCTGGAGCTTTCTTT
TRBV28	TRBD2	.	TRBJ2-7	CASSLEGLAGYEQYF	TGTGCCAGCAGTTTAGAGGGACTAGCGGGCTACGAGCAGTACTTC
TRBV7-8	.	many	TRBJ1-6	CASSLVRDSPLHF	TGTGCCAGCAGCTTAGTGAGGGATTCACCCCTCCACTTT
TRBV12-3/TRBV12-4	TRBD1	many	TRBJ2-5	CASSSRDRGQETQYF	TGTGCCAGCAGTTCCCGGGACAGGGGGCAAGAGACCCAGTACTTC
TRBV12-5	TRBD2	many	TRBJ2-2	CASGFSGGLANTGELFF	TGTGCTAGTGGTTTCTCGGGGGGACTAGCGAACACCGGGGAGCTGTTTTTT
TRBV6-1	.	many	TRBJ1-1	CASTMEGRHTEAFF	TGTGCCAGCACAATGGAGGGGCGTCACACTGAAGCTTTCTTT
TRBV6-1	.	.	TRBJ1-2	CASSPRAGESGYTF	TGTGCCAGCAGCCCCCGGGCAGGGGAGAGTGGCTACACCTTC
TRBV6-1	.	many	TRBJ2-7	CASSEDRDYEQYF	TGTGCCAGCAGTGAGGACAGAGACTACGAGCAGTACTTC
TRBV5-1	TRBD1	many	TRBJ1-2	CASSSQGAEGDGYTF	TGCGCCAGCAGCTCACAGGGGGCCGAGGGAGATGGCTACACCTTC
TRBV5-5	.	few	TRBJ1-5	CASSRGLGDQPQHF	TGTGCCAGCAGTCGGGGGTTAGGGGACCAGCCCCAGCATTTT
TRBV5-1	TRBD2	many	TRBJ2-7	CASSNGGSYEQYF	TGCGCCAGCAGTAACGGGGGGTCCTACGAGCAGTACTTC
TRBV6-1	.	few	TRBJ1-1	CASSAGQKTLNTEAFF	TGTGCCAGCAGCGCTGGACAGAAGACATTAAACACTGAAGCTTTCTTT
TRBV12-3/TRBV12-4	.	many	TRBJ2-5	CASRRTASAQETQYF	TGTGCCAGCAGGAGGACAGCTTCCGCCCAAGAGACCCAGTACTTC
TRBV20-1	.	many	TRBJ1-1	CSAGWGLVSEAFF	TGCAGCGCTGGCTGGGGGCTAGTGTCTGAAGCTTTCTTT
TRBV19	TRBD2	many	TRBJ2-2	CASRADMTSRSGELFF	TGTGCCAGTAGGGCGGATATGACTAGCCGGTCGGGGGAGCTGTTTTTT
TRBV15	.	.	TRBJ2-5	CATSPTSQETQYF	TGTGCCACCAGCCCTACGTCCCAAGAGACCCAGTACTTC
TRBV7-2	.	many	TRBJ1-5	CASSLGTPNQPQHF	TGTGCCAGCAGCTTAGGGACCCCCAATCAGCCCCAGCATTTT
TRBV4-1	.	many	TRBJ2-7	CASSQDWGGASYEQYF	TGCGCCAGCAGCCAAGATTGGGGGGGCGCATCCTACGAGCAGTACTTC
TRBV2	TRBD1	many	TRBJ1-5	CASRQGISNQPQHF	TGTGCCAGCAGACAGGGGATCAGCAATCAGCCCCAGCATTTT
TRBV3-1	.	many	TRBJ2-7	CASSQDFSSYEQYF	TGTGCCAGCAGCCAAGATTTTTCCTCCTACGAGCAGTACTTC
TRBV7-2	.	.	TRBJ1-1	CASSIGDRGSAFF	TGTGCCAGCAGCATAGGGGACCGGGGATCGGCTTTCTTT
TRBV15	.	many	TRBJ1-1	CATISGGTEAFF	TGTGCCACCATCAGCGGGGGCACTGAAGCTTTCTTT
TRBV19	.	many	TRBJ1-1	CASSIPAGGNTEAFF	TGTGCCAGTAGTATACCCGCGGGCGGGAACACTGAAGCTTTCTTT
TRBV9	TRBD2	many	TRBJ2-2	CASSVEWTSGNTGELFF	TGTGCCAGCAGCGTGGAGTGGACTAGCGGGAACACCGGGGAGCTGTTTTTT
TRBV20-1	TRBD1	.	TRBJ1-1	CSAREQGETTGSTEAFF	TGCAGTGCTAGGGAGCAGGGGGAGACAACAGGGTCCACTGAAGCTTTCTTT
TRBV28	TRBD2	few	TRBJ2-5	CASSLGLAGGPDSAETQYF	TGTGCCAGCAGTTTAGGGCTAGCGGGGGGGCCGGATTCGGCGGAGACCCAGTACTTC